This paragraph reports one TCR beta chain. Its antigen is as yet unknown. These data are taken from a study of molecular identifiers for immune sequencing clone quantification. General study points: Clone sizes could be underestimated for highly expanded clones when identical TCR molecules share a barcode. The share of molecules held by clones above 20 RNA copies was over 98% in effector cells and under 1% in naive cells. Investigators reportedly could detect spiked Jurkat TCR RNA from one cell among about a million naive cells.

Bulk libraries came from a prior protocol with listed TCR primers. One entry per CDR3 protein results from TCRdb running MiXCR on the PCR reads. The sample holds around 470,000 distinct CDR3 sequences, roughly a fifth seen once. The CDR3 spans 13 residues. Trimming cost V 5 bases and J 6 bases, with 14 bases left between them. Germline V gene sequence: CDR1 MNHEY, CDR2 SMNVEV (reference sequence). The sequence was collected from a human donor in good health. Some libraries in this study had Jurkat cell RNA spiked in. J is TRBJ2-7 and V is TRBV27; D remains ambiguous. The material sequenced was naive CD8+ T cells from blood, with Jurkat cell RNA spiked in. Subset meaning: FACS-sorted CD8+CD4-CCR7+CD45RA+ naive T cells. The CDR3, as DNA: TGTGCCAGCAGTGCCTCTGGGCTTGCCGAGCAGTACTTC. Its translation: CASSASGLAEQYF.